This T cell receptor (beta chain) was retrieved from a study of blood T cell repertoires in COVID-19. Study background: Nucleic acid was either cDNA or gDNA, and it came from T cells, B-cell-depleted T cells, or PBMCs.

Per the authors' pipeline: Cell counts per sample came from amplifying reference gene primers. The assay was immunoSEQ multiplex PCR, and TCRdb's table has in-frame clones only and misses some. V and J calls plus clone size are reproduced from that table; the DNA served to infer D and trimming. The sample includes roughly 230,000 clones, about four fifths of them seen just once. Germline values: CDR1 SGHDT, CDR2 YYEEEE. The CDR3 length is 15 residues. The V and J ends lost 0 bases and 8 bases respectively, with 16 bases between them. The chain links TRBV5-6 to TRBJ2-3; TRBD2 might be the D (7 bases). The specimen sequenced was peripheral blood. This receptor was identified in a man over 45 with active or convalescent COVID-19. CDR3 DNA sequence: TGTGCCAGCAGCTTGGCCCGACGGGGGGCGGGTACGCAGTATTTT. Translation: CASSLARRGAGTQYF. The full variable domain, its missing parts supplied by reference TRBV5-6 and TRBJ2-3, is DAGVTQSPTHLIKTRGQQVTLRCSPKSGHDTVSWYQQALGQGPQFIFQYYEEEERQRGNFPDRFSGHQFPNYSSELNVNALLLGDSALYLCASSLARRGAGTQYFGPGTRLTVL.